The sequence of this TCR beta chain was determined in a study of cytomegalovirus exposure and HLA in healthy donors (dated by TCRdb to about 2017). Study-level background: The 666 repertoires of the first cohort and the 120 validation repertoires were produced on the same platform, according to a later analysis. A separate validation cohort of some 130 different subjects was used in addition to the approximately 670-subject first cohort. The study aimed to test whether cataloging public T cell receptors could reveal signatures of past pathogen exposure. To predict cytomegalovirus infection status, the study combined high-throughput TCR immunosequencing, statistical association of individual TCRs with disease status, and machine learning.

Separate from the approximately 670-subject first cohort, the validation cohort of 120 subjects was the group to which the donors belonged. A remark on this clone: Its antigen specificity is not known. No clone much larger than this one lies a single base away; base qualities are absent.

General conclusions and limits of the study: In vitro tests confirmed that three of the cytomegalovirus-associated TCR beta chains recognize cytomegalovirus antigens. Across donors, most TCR sequences were observed very rarely, whereas some public TCRs were present in many individuals. The classifier was reported to diagnose cytomegalovirus status with high specificity and sensitivity in both the original cohort and the validation cohort. Subsequent analysis determined that TCRs grouped into clusters in the first cohort also showed a tendency toward co-occurrence across the 130 or so validation repertoires, and approximately 94% of cluster scores exceeded 0. A later analysis lacked HLA typing for the validation cohort, so it scored co-occurrence in that cohort across all 120 or so repertoires. The authors suggested that the approach could potentially be extended to other disease states and immunological phenotypes. A total of fewer than 200 TCR beta chains were listed by the study as associated with cytomegalovirus.

The library was built by means of the immunoSEQ multiplex PCR assay. In the paper's pipeline: To diagnose cytomegalovirus status from the catalog of TCR beta chain sequences, a statistical classification framework was built. The table comes from immuneACCESS by way of TCRdb, which keeps in-frame sequences with V and J called. Part of the clones is missing from these tables; in studies checked, under half for an unresolved V gene and the rest for unknown reasons. The DNA was the basis for D and trimming; V, J and clone size are from that table. This sample has about 140,000 clones in its table, and approximately 86% of those were observed once. Just over 8.5% of the sample goes to the ten largest clones. This TCR was sampled from a man aged 18 to 29 in good health and CMV-seropositive. Sequencing input: PBMCs.

The CDR3 sequence is CASSIGNLLGTEAFF. The sequence in DNA is TGTGCCAGTAGTATCGGGAATCTGCTCGGGACTGAAGCTTTCTTT. The V and J genes are TRBV19 and TRBJ1-1; the D segment cannot be called with confidence. The germline V gene (reference sequence) supplies CDR1 LNHDA and CDR2 SQIVND. Trimming takes 3 bases from V and 5 bases from J, and the germline ends sit 16 bases apart. There are 15 amino acids in the CDR3, from cysteine to phenylalanine inclusive. Just CDR3 DNA is preserved here, 45 bases in frame from base 1. With the rest looked up from the reference TRBV19 and TRBJ1-1 genes rather than sequenced, the full variable domain is DGGITQSPKYLFRKEGQNVTLSCEQNLNHDAMYWYRQDPGQGLRLIYYSQIVNDFQKGDIAEGYSVSREKKESFPLTVTSAQKNPTAFYLCASSIGNLLGTEAFFGQGTRLTVV.